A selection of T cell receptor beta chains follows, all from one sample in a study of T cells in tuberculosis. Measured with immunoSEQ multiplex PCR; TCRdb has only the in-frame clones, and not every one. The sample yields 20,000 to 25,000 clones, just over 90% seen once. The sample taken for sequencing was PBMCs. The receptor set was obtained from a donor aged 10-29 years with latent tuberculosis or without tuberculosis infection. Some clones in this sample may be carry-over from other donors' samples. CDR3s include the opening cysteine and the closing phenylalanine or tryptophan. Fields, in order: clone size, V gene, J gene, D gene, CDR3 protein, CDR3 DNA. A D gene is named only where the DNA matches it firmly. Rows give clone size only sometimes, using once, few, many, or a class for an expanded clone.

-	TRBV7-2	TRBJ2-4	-	CASSPVRAKNIQYF	TGTGCCAGCAGTCCTGTGCGAGCCAAAAACATTCAGTACTTC
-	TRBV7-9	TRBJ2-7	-	CASSLPPGSYEQYF	TGTGCCAGCAGCTTACCTCCCGGTTCCTACGAGCAGTACTTC
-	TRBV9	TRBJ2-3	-	CASRTGVTDTQYF	TGTGCCAGCAGGACCGGGGTCACAGATACGCAGTATTTT
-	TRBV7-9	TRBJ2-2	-	CASSPEWQASRLSGELFF	TGTGCCAGCAGCCCCGAATGGCAGGCCTCACGGCTCAGCGGGGAGCTGTTTTTT
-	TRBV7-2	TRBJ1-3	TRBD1	CASAPGTGVGNTIYF	TGTGCCAGCGCCCCCGGGACAGGGGTCGGAAACACCATATATTTT
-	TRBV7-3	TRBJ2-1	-	CASSSSTGVIEQFF	TGTGCCAGCAGCTCCTCGACAGGAGTTATCGAGCAGTTCTTC
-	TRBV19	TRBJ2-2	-	CASEVGRTGELFF	TGTGCCAGTGAAGTGGGGCGCACCGGGGAGCTGTTTTTT
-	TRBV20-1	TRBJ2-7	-	CSGGLSYEQYF	TGCAGTGGGGGGCTTTCCTACGAGCAGTACTTC
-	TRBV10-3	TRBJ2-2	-	CAISERSPQKTNTGELFF	TGTGCCATCAGTGAGAGAAGCCCCCAAAAAACGAACACCGGGGAGCTGTTTTTT
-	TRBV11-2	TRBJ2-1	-	CASSLGETGPSYNEQFF	TGTGCCAGCAGCTTAGGGGAAACAGGGCCTTCCTACAATGAGCAGTTCTTC
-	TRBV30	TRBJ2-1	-	CAWSVLSGNEQFF	TGTGCCTGGAGTGTGTTGTCCGGCAATGAGCAGTTCTTC
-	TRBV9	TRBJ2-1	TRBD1	CASSLSAGGGGFDEQFF	TGTGCCAGCAGTCTTAGTGCAGGGGGCGGAGGTTTCGATGAGCAGTTCTTC
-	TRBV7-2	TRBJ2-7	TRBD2	CASSFFRTSSSYEQYF	TGTGCCAGCAGCTTTTTTAGGACTAGCTCATCCTACGAGCAGTACTTC
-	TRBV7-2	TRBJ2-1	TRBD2	CASSSSWTSGSNEQFF	TGTGCCAGCAGCTCCTCCTGGACTAGCGGGAGCAATGAGCAGTTCTTC
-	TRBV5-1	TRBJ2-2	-	CASRSRVNTGELFF	TGCGCCAGCAGAAGCCGAGTAAACACCGGGGAGCTGTTTTTT
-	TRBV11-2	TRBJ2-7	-	CASNLVGPGTYEQYF	TGTGCCAGCAATTTAGTGGGGCCCGGCACCTACGAGCAGTACTTC
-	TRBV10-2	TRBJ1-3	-	CASSESIAARRFSF	TGCGCCAGCAGTGAGTCGATTGCGGCTCGGCGGTTCTCCTTT
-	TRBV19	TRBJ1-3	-	CASSRRQVGGNTIYF	TGTGCCAGTAGTCGAAGACAGGTTGGGGGAAACACCATATATTTT
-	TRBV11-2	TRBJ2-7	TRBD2	CASSLGTSGGQYF	TGTGCCAGCAGCCTCGGGACTAGCGGGGGCCAGTACTTC
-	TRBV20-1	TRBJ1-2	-	CGYRASYGYTF	TGCGGTTACAGGGCTTCATATGGCTACACCTTC
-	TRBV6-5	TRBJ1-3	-	CASSYSLPGSGNTIYF	TGTGCCAGCAGTTACTCACTCCCGGGATCTGGAAACACCATATATTTT
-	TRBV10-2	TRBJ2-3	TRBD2	CASSLAYTDTQYF	TGCGCCTCATCACTAGCGTACACAGATACGCAGTATTTT
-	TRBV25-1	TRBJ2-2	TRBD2	CASSEYKPGRDTGELFF	TGTGCCAGCAGTGAATACAAGCCAGGGAGGGACACCGGGGAGCTGTTTTTT
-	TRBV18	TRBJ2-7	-	CASSLTTGTYEQYF	TGTGCCAGCTCCTTGACAACAGGGACCTACGAGCAGTACTTC
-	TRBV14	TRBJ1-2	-	CASGGFWLRGYTF	TGTGCCAGCGGTGGCTTTTGGTTACGAGGCTACACCTTC
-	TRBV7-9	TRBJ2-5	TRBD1	CASSFDRGQKETQYF	TGTGCCAGCAGCTTCGACAGGGGGCAGAAAGAGACCCAGTACTTC
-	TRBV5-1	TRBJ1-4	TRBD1	CASSARQGRTPLNEKLFF	TGCGCCAGCAGCGCCCGACAGGGTCGCACACCCCTCAATGAAAAACTGTTTTTT
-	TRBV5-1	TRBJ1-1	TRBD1	CASTPTGGGIGRTEAFF	TGCGCCAGCACTCCGACCGGAGGGGGCATCGGTAGAACTGAAGCTTTCTTT
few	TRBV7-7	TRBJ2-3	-	CASSLESNTDTQYF	TGTGCCAGCAGCTTAGAGTCTAACACAGATACGCAGTATTTT
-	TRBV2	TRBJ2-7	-	CASSEGQVRLENYEQYF	TGTGCCAGCAGTGAGGGGCAGGTTCGACTAGAAAACTACGAGCAGTACTTC
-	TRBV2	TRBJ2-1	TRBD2	CASSARLAGTHNEQFF	TGTGCCAGCAGTGCACGACTAGCGGGGACACACAATGAGCAGTTCTTC
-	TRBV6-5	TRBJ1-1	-	CASIPGGGRSTEAFF	TGTGCCAGCATCCCCGGGGGGGGCAGGTCCACTGAAGCTTTCTTT
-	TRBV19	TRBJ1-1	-	CASSIAVNTEAFF	TGTGCCAGTAGTATAGCCGTGAACACTGAAGCTTTCTTT
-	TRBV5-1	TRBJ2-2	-	CASSSGLNTGELFF	TGCGCCAGCAGCTCGGGTCTTAACACCGGGGAGCTGTTTTTT
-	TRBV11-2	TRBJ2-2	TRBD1	CASSSNRGDTGELFF	TGTGCCAGCAGCTCGAACAGGGGGGACACCGGGGAGCTGTTTTTT
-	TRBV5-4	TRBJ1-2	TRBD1	CASSLAGTAYGYTF	TGTGCCAGCAGCTTGGCCGGGACAGCCTATGGCTACACCTTC
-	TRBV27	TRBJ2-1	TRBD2	CASSPTLAGGPYNEQFF	TGTGCCAGCAGTCCAACCCTAGCGGGAGGGCCCTACAATGAGCAGTTCTTC
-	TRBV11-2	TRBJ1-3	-	CASSFRGSLGSGNTIYF	TGTGCCAGCAGCTTCCGAGGGAGTTTGGGCTCTGGAAACACCATATATTTT
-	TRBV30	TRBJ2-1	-	CAWRGGLTGSYNEQFF	TGTGCCTGGAGGGGAGGACTAACAGGATCCTACAATGAGCAGTTCTTC
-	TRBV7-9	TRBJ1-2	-	CASSLAGTPYGYTF	TGTGCCAGCAGCTTAGCCGGGACACCATATGGCTACACCTTC
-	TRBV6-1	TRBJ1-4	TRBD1	CASRGTGGYEKLFF	TGTGCCAGCAGGGGGACAGGGGGCTATGAAAAACTGTTTTTT
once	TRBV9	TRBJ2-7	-	CASSVAPVEVHSYEQYF	TGTGCCAGCAGCGTAGCGCCGGTGGAGGTTCACTCCTACGAGCAGTACTTC
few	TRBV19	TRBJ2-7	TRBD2	CASSIQGGSYEQYF	TGTGCCAGTAGTATACAGGGAGGGAGTTACGAGCAGTACTTC
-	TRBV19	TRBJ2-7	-	CASSAGDTYEQYF	TGTGCCAGTAGTGCAGGGGACACCTACGAGCAGTACTTC
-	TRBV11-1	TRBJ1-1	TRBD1	CASSLLAGGNTEAFF	TGTGCCAGCAGCTTACTCGCAGGGGGAAACACTGAAGCTTTCTTT
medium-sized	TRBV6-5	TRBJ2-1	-	CASSTRNEQFF	TGTGCCAGCAGTACTCGCAATGAGCAGTTCTTC
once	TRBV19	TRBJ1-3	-	CASNGGNTIYF	TGTGCCAGTAACGGGGGAAACACCATATATTTT
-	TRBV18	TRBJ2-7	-	CASSPQRGSYEQYF	TGTGCCAGCTCACCACAGAGAGGCTCCTACGAGCAGTACTTC
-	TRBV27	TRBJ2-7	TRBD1	CASSLFGTGNEQYF	TGTGCCAGCAGTTTATTTGGGACAGGGAACGAGCAGTACTTC
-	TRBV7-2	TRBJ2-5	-	CASSLGPEETQYF	TGTGCCAGCAGCTTAGGGCCGGAGGAGACCCAGTACTTC
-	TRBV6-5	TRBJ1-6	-	CASSYGASNSPLHF	TGTGCCAGCAGTTACGGGGCCTCAAATTCACCCCTCCACTTT
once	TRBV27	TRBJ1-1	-	CASSLSEQTEAFF	TGTGCCAGCAGTTTATCAGAGCAAACTGAAGCTTTCTTT
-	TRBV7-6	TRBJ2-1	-	CASSLATGDPRLNEQFF	TGTGCCAGCAGCTTAGCGACGGGGGATCCAAGACTCAATGAGCAGTTCTTC
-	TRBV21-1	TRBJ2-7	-	CASMKKGLADVLYEQYF	TGTGCCAGCATGAAAAAAGGACTAGCGGACGTCCTCTACGAGCAGTACTTC
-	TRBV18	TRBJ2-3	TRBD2	CASSPGTSGADTQYF	TGTGCCAGCTCACCAGGGACTAGTGGGGCAGATACGCAGTATTTT
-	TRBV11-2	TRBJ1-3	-	CASSLLGTALSSGNTIYF	TGTGCCAGCAGCTTACTTGGTACAGCCCTCTCGTCTGGAAACACCATATATTTT
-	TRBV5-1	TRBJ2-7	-	CASRANDVESLLGGSYEQYF	TGCGCCAGCAGGGCGAATGACGTGGAATCCCTCCTTGGGGGGTCCTACGAGCAGTACTTC
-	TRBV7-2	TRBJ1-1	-	CASSLRGTPNTEAFF	TGTGCCAGCAGCTTGCGGGGTACACCGAACACTGAAGCTTTCTTT
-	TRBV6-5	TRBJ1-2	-	CASSYSRQGGYTF	TGTGCCAGCAGTTACTCTAGGCAGGGGGGCTACACCTTC
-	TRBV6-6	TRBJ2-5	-	CASRKGGGGETQYF	TGTGCCAGCAGGAAGGGGGGGGGAGGGGAGACCCAGTACTTC